This T cell receptor (beta chain) appears in the sequencing data of a study of blood T cell repertoires in COVID-19. As for the study in general: Specimens from acute and convalescent COVID-19 originated in the United States, Italy and Spain. Sources were T cells, B-cell-depleted T cells, or PBMCs; the material itself was cDNA or gDNA.

In the authors' workflow: Reference gene primer amplification gave nucleated cell count estimates. The repertoire was sequenced with immunoSEQ multiplex PCR; TCRdb's copy has only in-frame clones and lacks some. V and J calls and clone size follow that table, whereas D and trimming were derived from the DNA. The sample lists tens of thousands of clones; about 80% were seen once. In germline, CDR1 is LNHDA, CDR2 SQIVND (reference sequence). This CDR3 is 14 amino acids long. The ends were cut back, 5 bases at V and 1 base at J, with 8 bases in the middle. The Seattle patients, enrolled during active infection, were followed longitudinally.

The chain employs TRBV19 and TRBJ2-2, with D tentatively TRBD1 (5 bases). The sequencing sample was made of peripheral blood. The sequence was obtained from a man aged 45-60 years with COVID-19, enrolled during active disease. CDR3 protein: CASSGQRNTGELFF. DNA for the CDR3: TGTGCCAGTAGTGGACAAAGGAACACCGGGGAGCTGTTTTTT.